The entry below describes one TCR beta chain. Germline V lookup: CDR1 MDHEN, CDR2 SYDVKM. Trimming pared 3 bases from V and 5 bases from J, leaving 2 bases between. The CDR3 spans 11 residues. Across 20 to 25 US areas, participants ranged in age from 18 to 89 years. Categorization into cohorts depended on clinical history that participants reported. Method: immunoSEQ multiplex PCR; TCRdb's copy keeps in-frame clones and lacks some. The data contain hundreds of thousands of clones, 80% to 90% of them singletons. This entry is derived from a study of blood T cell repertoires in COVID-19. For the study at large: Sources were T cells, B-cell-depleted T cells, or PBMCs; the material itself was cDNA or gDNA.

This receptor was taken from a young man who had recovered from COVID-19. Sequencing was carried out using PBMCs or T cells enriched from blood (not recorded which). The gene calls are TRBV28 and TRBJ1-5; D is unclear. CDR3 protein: CASSFDQPQHF. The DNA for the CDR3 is TGTGCCAGCAGTTTCGATCAGCCCCAGCATTTT.